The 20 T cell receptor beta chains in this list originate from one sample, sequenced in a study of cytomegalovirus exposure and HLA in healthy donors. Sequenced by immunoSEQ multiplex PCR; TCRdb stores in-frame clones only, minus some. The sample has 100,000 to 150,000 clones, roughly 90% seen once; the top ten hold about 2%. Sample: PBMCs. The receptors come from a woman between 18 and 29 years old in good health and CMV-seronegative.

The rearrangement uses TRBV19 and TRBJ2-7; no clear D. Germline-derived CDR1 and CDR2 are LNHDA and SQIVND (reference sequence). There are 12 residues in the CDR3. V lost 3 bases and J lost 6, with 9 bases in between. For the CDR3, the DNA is TGTGCCAGTAGTATCGGAGTAGGCGAGCAGTACTTC. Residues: CASSIGVGEQYF.

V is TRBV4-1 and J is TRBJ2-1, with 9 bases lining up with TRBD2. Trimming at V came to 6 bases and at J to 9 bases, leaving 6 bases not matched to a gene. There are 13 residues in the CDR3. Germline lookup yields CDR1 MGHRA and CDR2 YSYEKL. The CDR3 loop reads CASRRGGRGEQFF. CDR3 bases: TGCGCCAGCAGGCGGGGGGGACGCGGTGAGCAGTTCTTC.

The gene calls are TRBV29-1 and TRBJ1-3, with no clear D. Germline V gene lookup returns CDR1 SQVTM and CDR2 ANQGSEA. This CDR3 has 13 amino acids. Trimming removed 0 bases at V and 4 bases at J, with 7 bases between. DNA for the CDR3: TGCAGCGTTGAAGACATCACAGGAAACACCATATATTTT. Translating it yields CSVEDITGNTIYF.

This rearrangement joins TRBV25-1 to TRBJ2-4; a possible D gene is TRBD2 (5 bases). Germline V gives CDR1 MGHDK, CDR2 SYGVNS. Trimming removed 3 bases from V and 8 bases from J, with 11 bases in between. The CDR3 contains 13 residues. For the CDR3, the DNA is TGTGCCAGCAGTGATGAGGGCAGAGACATTCAGTACTTC. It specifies CASSDEGRDIQYF.

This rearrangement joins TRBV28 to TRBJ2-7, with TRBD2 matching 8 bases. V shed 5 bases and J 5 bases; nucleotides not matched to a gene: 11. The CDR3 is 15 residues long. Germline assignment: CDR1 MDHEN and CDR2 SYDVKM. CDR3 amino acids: CASSPAGLVVHEQYF. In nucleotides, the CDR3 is TGTGCCAGCAGTCCCGCGGGACTAGTGGTCCACGAGCAGTACTTC.

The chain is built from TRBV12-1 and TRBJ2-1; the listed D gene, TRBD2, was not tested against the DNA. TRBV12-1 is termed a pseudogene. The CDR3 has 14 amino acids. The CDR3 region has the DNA TGTGCCAGCAGCTCCTGGGACTTCTCCAATGAGCAGTTCTTC. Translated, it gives CASSSWDFSNEQFF.

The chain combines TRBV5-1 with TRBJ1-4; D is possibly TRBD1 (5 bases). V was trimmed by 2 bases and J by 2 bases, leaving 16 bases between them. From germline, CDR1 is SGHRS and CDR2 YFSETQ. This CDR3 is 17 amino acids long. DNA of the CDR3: TGCGCCAGCAGCTTATTCGGTTGGCAGGGTACTAATGAAAAACTGTTTTTT. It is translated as CASSLFGWQGTNEKLFF.

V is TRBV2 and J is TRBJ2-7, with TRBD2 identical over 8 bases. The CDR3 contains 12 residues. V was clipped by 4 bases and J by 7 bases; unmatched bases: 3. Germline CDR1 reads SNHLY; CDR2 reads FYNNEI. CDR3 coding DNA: TGTGCCAGCAGTGTACTAGCGGTTGAGCAGTACTTC. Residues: CASSVLAVEQYF.

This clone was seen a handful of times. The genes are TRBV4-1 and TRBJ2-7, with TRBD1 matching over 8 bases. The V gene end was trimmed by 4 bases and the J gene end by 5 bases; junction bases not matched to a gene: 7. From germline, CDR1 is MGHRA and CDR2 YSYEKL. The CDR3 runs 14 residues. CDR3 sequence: CASSPRTGKDEQYF. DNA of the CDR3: TGCGCCAGCAGCCCTCGGACAGGGAAGGACGAGCAGTACTTC.

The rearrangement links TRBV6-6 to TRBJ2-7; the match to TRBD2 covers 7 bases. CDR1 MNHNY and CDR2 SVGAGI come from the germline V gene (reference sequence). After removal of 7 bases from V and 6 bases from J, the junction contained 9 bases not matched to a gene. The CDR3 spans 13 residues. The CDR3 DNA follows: TGTGCCAGCACGCGAGAGGGAGGGAGCGAGCAGTACTTC. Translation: CASTREGGSEQYF.

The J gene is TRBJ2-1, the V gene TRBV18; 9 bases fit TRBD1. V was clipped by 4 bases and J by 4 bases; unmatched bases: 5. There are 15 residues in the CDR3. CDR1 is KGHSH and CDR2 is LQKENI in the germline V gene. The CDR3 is CASSLTGGAYNEQFF. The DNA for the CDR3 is TGTGCCAGCTCACTTACAGGGGGCGCTTACAATGAGCAGTTCTTC.

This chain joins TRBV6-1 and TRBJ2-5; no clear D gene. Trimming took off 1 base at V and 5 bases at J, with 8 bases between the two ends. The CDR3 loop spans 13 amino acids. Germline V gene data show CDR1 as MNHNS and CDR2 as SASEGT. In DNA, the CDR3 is TGTGCCAGCAGTGAAGTGCGTCGGGAGACCCAGTACTTC. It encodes CASSEVRRETQYF.

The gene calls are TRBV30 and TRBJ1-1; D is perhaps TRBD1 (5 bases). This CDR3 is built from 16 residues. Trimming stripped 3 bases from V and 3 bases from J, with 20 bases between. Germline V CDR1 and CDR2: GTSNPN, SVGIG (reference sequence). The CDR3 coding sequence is TGTGCCTGGAGCCCAGGTATAGGTCTCAGGGACACTGAAGCTTTCTTT. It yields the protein CAWSPGIGLRDTEAFF.

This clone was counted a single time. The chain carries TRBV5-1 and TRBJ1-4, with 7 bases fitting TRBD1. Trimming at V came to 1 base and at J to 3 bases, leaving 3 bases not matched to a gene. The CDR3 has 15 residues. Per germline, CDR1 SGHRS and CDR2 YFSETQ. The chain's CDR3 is CASSLRGLPNEKLFF. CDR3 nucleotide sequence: TGCGCCAGCAGCTTGAGGGGGCTCCCTAATGAAAAACTGTTTTTT.

Here the CDR3 reads CASSFNGVSGNTIYF. CDR3 bases: TGTGCCAGCAGCTTCAACGGGGTATCTGGAAACACCATATATTTT. V is TRBV11-3 and J is TRBJ1-3; no definite D call. Germline lookup yields CDR1 SGHNT and CDR2 YENEEA. This CDR3 has 15 amino acids. The germline V and J ends were trimmed by 3 bases and 1 base, with 10 bases remaining between them.

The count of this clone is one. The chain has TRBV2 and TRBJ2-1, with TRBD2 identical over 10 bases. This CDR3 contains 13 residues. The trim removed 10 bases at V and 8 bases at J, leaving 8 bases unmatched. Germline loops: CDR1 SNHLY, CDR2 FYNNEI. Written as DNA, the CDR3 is TGTGCCACGCTAGCGGGAGCGATCGATGAGCAGTTCTTC. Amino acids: CATLAGAIDEQFF.

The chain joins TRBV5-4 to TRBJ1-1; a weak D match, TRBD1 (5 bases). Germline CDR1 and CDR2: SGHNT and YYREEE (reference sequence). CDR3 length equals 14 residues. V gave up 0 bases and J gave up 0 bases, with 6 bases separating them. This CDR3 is CASSLDRMNTEAFF. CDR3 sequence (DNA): TGTGCCAGCAGCTTGGACAGGATGAACACTGAAGCTTTCTTT.

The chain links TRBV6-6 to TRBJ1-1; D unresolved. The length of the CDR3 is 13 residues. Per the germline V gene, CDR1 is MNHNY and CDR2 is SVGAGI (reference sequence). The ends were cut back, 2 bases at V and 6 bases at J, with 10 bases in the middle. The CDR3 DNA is TGTGCCAGCAGTTACGACGGAGGCGCTGAAGCTTTCTTT. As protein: CASSYDGGAEAFF.

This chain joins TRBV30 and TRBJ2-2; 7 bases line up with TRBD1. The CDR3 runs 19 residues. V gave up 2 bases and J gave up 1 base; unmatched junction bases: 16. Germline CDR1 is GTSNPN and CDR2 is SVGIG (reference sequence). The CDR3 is CAWSTPTPLGTVNTGELFF. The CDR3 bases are TGTGCCTGGAGTACTCCCACCCCGCTAGGGACAGTGAACACCGGGGAGCTGTTTTTT.

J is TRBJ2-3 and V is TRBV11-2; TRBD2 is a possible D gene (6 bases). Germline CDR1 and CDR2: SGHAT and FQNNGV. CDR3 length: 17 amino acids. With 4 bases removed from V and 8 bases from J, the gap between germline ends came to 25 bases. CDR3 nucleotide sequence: TGTGCCAGCAGCTACCTGGCGGGGCAACCCACCCTGGGTACGCAGTATTTT. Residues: CASSYLAGQPTLGTQYF.